Below, 7 T cell receptor beta chains from the same sample are listed, as sequenced in a study of long-term antiretroviral therapy in people with HIV. A v3.0 immunoSEQ assay was performed at survey level. Repertoires were generated with immunoSEQ multiplex PCR, while TCRdb's copy carries only in-frame clones and drops some. The sample records tens of thousands of clones, 85% to 90% being singletons. The sample in question was unsorted PBMCs, obtained 1.8 years after starting antiretroviral therapy. The receptors originated from a young woman with HIV.

V usage is TRBV4-2 and J usage is TRBJ2-3, with no clear D. Trimming shortened V by 0 bases and J by 3 bases, and 4 bases separated the two germline ends. The CDR3 runs 13 residues. Germline CDR1 and CDR2: LGHNA and YNFKEQ. The CDR3 DNA follows: TGTGCCAGCAGCCAAGATTCGACAGATACGCAGTATTTT. Protein sequence: CASSQDSTDTQYF.

This rearrangement joins TRBV5-1 to TRBJ2-2, with D unclear. Trimming cost V 1 base and J 2 bases, with 12 bases left between them. Germline V gene lookup returns CDR1 SGHRS and CDR2 YFSETQ. The CDR3 sequence is 16 residues long. The CDR3 bases are TGCGCCAGCAGCTTGTATGTGACCCCAAACACCGGGGAGCTGTTTTTT. Its protein product is CASSLYVTPNTGELFF. Drawing the rest from reference TRBV5-1 and TRBJ2-2, the complete variable domain is KAGVTQTPRYLIKTRGQQVTLSCSPISGHRSVSWYQQTPGQGLQFLFEYFSETQRNKGNFPGRFSGRQFSNSRSEMNVSTLELGDSALYLCASSLYVTPNTGELFFGEGSRLTVL.

As concerns this clone: One junction end disagrees with the germline gene, perhaps due to a read error. V is TRBV11-2 and J is TRBJ2-7; a possible D gene is TRBD1 (6 bases). Germline CDR1 is SGHAT and CDR2 is FQNNGV. The CDR3 contains 14 residues. CDR3 bases: TGCGCCAGCAGCCCCCGGACGGGCAGGGGCGAGCAGTACTTC. This sequence encodes CASSPRTGRGEQYF. Full variable domain (outside the CDR3, taken from reference TRBV11-2 and TRBJ2-7): EAGVAQSPRYKIIEKRQSVAFWCNPISGHATLYWYQQILGQGPKLLIQFQNNGVVDDSQLPKDRFSAERLKGVDSTLKIQPAKLEDSAVYLCASSPRTGRGEQYFGPGTRLTVT.

The chain uses TRBV6-6 and TRBJ2-5; 13 bases line up with TRBD2. V was pared by 2 bases and J by 5 bases, with 2 bases of the junction left unmatched. The CDR3 runs to 15 residues. The germline V gene encodes CDR1 MNHNY and CDR2 SVGAGI (reference sequence). The CDR3 nucleotides read TGTGCCAGCAGTTACAGGGGACTAGCGGGGGAGACCCAGTACTTC. It specifies CASSYRGLAGETQYF.

V is TRBV6-5 and J is TRBJ2-7, with D possibly being TRBD2 (5 bases). The length of the CDR3 is 14 residues. The V end was cut by 0 bases, the J end by 6 bases, with 12 bases between. In germline, CDR1 is MNHEY, CDR2 SVGAGI. The CDR3 nucleotides read TGTGCCAGCAGTTACTCTGAGGGAACACCCGAGCAGTACTTC. Its translation: CASSYSEGTPEQYF.

The J gene is TRBJ2-7, the V gene TRBV7-8, with D unresolved. The CDR3 is made up of 12 amino acids. Germline assignment: CDR1 SGHVS and CDR2 FQNEAQ. The germline V and J ends were trimmed by 1 base and 4 bases, with 5 bases remaining between them. Written as DNA, the CDR3 is TGTGCCAGCAGCTTAGGGGATTACGAGCAGTACTTC. It codes for CASSLGDYEQYF.

The chain combines TRBV28 with TRBJ1-1; D remains ambiguous. CDR1 is MDHEN, CDR2 SYDVKM, per germline. The CDR3 has 13 amino acids. V shed 2 bases and J shed 6 bases, with 10 bases lying between them. The CDR3 nucleotides are TGTGCCAGCAGTTTAAAACAGCTGCCTGAAGCTTTCTTT. Amino acids: CASSLKQLPEAFF.